The clone carrying this T cell receptor beta chain was counted many times. Antigen unknown. The sample is drawn from a study of early T cells in non-severe SARS-CoV-2 infection. Study context: Sequenced material consisted of bulk RNA (from unsorted whole blood), and chains were unpaired. General study results and limits: VDJdb matching skewed toward anti-spike CD8 responses, missing private and CD4 specificities.

Trimming cost V 1 base and J 7 bases, with 13 bases left between them. The length of the CDR3 is 14 residues. CDR1 and CDR2 from the germline V gene are MGHRA and YSYEKL. Individual cDNA molecules received unique molecular identifiers. In TCRdb, the 5' RACE reads were re-called with MiXCR into one record per CDR3 protein. In the table there are over 100,000 distinct CDR3 sequences, about 12% of which are singletons. The origin of this receptor is an adult who was a healthcare worker with PCR-confirmed SARS-CoV-2 infection or an uninfected control (not recorded which). The sample consisted of whole blood. J is TRBJ1-2 and V is TRBV4-1, with unresolved D. CDR3 sequence (DNA): TGCGCCAGCAGCCAAGGGGCCGGGCCCGTTGGCTACACCTTC. Translating gives CASSQGAGPVGYTF.